This TCR beta chain was identified in a study of cytomegalovirus exposure and HLA in healthy donors. Points from the study as a whole: Several of the most significant clusters were apparently associated with common viral pathogens in a later analysis.

A remark on this clone: What it recognizes is unknown.

PCR was performed using 60 Vbeta and 13 Jbeta primers. Profiled with immunoSEQ multiplex PCR; TCRdb holds only in-frame clones, not every one. The sample comprises about 200,000 clones, about four fifths of which are singletons, and around 14% rests with the top ten. The receptor was isolated from a woman aged 25 to 45 in good health and CMV-seropositive. Material: PBMCs.

CDR3 loop: CASRTGGSETQYF. CDR3 in DNA: TGTGCCAGCAGAACAGGGGGCTCAGAGACCCAGTACTTC. The chain recombines TRBV2 with TRBJ2-5; 9 bases map to TRBD1. Germline V lookup: CDR1 SNHLY, CDR2 FYNNEI. This CDR3 region has 13 residues. V was clipped by 6 bases and J by 4 bases; unmatched bases: 3.